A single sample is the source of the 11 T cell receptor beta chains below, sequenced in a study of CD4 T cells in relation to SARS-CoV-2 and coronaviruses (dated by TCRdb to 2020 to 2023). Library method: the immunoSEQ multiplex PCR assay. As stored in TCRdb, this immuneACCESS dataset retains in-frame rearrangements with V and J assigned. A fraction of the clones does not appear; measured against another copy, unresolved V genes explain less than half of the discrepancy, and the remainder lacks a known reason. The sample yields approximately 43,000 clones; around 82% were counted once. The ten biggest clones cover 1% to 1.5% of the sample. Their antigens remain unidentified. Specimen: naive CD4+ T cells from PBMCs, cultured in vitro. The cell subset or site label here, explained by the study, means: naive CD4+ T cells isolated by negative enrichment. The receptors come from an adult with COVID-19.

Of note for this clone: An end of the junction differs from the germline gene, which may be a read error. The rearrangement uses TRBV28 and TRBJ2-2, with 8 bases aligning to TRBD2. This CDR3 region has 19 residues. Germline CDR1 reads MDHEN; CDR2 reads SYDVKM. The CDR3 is CASSLWTSPSTNYTGELFF. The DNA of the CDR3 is TGTGCCAGCAGTCTATGGACTAGCCCCTCGACAAACTACACCGGGGAGCTGTTTTTT.

CDR3 sequence (DNA): TGTGCCAGCAGTCAGCGGGGGGGGACCTTAAAGCAGTACTTC. Its translation: CASSQRGGTLKQYF. The V gene is TRBV3-1 (or the pseudogene TRBV3-2), the J gene TRBJ2-7, with 10 positions matching TRBD2. The CDR3 runs to 14 residues. Trimming took 6 bases from V and 8 from J; bases not matched to a gene: 10. CDR1 is LGHDT and CDR2 is YNNKEL in the germline V gene (reference sequence).

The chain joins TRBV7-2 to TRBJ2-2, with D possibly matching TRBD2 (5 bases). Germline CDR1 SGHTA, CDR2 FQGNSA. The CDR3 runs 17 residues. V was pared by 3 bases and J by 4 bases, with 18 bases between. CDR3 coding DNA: TGTGCCAGCAGCTTCTTTCTGGCAGTAGGGAGCACCGGGGAGCTGTTTTTT. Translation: CASSFFLAVGSTGELFF.

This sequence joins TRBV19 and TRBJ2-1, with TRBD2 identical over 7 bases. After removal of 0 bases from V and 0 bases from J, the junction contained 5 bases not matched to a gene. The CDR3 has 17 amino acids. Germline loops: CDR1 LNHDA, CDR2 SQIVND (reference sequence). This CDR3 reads CASSIEGLGGSYNEQFF. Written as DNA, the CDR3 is TGTGCCAGTAGTATAGAAGGACTAGGCGGCTCCTACAATGAGCAGTTCTTC.

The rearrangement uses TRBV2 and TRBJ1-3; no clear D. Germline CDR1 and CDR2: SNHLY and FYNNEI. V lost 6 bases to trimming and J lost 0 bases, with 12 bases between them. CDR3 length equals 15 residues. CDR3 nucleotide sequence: TGTGCCAGCAGCCGAGAGAGTTACTCTGGAAACACCATATATTTT. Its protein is CASSRESYSGNTIYF. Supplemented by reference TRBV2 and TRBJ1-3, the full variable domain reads EPEVTQTPSHQVTQMGQEVILRCVPISNHLYFYWYRQILGQKVEFLVSFYNNEISEKSEIFDDQFSVERPDGSNFTLKIRSTKLEDSAMYFCASSRESYSGNTIYFGEGSWLTVV.

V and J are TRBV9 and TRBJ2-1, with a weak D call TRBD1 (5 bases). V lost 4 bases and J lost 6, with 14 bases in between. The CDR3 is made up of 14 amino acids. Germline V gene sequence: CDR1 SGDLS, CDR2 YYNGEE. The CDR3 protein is CASSPTSGSNEQFF. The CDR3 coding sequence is TGTGCCAGCAGCCCCACGTCAGGGTCCAATGAGCAGTTCTTC.

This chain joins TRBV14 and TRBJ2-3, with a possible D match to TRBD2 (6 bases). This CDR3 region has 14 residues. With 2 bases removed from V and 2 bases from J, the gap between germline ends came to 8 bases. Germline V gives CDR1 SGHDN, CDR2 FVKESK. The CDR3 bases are TGTGCCAGCAGCCAACTAGCGCACACAGATACGCAGTATTTT. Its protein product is CASSQLAHTDTQYF.

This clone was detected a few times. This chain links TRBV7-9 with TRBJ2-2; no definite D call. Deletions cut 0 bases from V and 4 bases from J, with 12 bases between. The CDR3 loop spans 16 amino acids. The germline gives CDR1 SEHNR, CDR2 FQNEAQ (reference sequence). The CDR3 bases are TGTGCCAGCAGCTTAGCGTACGGACCCGGCACCGGGGAGCTGTTTTTT. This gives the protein CASSLAYGPGTGELFF.

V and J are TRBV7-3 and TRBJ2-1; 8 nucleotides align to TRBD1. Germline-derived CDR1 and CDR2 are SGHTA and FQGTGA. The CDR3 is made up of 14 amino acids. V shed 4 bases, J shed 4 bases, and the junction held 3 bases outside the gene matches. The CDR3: CASSYRGNYNEQFF. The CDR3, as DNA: TGTGCCAGCAGCTACAGGGGGAATTACAATGAGCAGTTCTTC. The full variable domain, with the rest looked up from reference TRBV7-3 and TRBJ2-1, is GAGVSQTPSNKVTEKGKYVELRCDPISGHTALYWYRQSLGQGPEFLIYFQGTGAADDSGLPNDRFFAVRPEGSVSTLKIQRTERGDSAVYLCASSYRGNYNEQFFGPGTRLTVL.

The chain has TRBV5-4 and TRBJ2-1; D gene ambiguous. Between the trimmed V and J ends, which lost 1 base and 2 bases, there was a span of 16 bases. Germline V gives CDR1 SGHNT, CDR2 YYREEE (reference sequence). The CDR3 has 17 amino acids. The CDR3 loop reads CASSLTPRARTYNEQFF. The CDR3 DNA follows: TGTGCCAGCAGCTTGACCCCACGGGCCCGCACCTACAATGAGCAGTTCTTC.

CDR3: CASSHATSALHNEQFF. The CDR3 bases are TGCGCCAGCAGCCATGCGACTAGCGCGTTGCACAATGAGCAGTTCTTC. This chain uses TRBV5-1 with TRBJ2-1; 8 nucleotides agree with TRBD2. CDR1 is SGHRS, CDR2 YFSETQ, per germline. The J segment lost 5 bases and the V segment lost 4 bases, leaving 11 bases of the junction unmatched. The CDR3 runs 16 residues.